A selection of T cell receptor beta chains follows, all from one sample in a study of blood T cell repertoires in COVID-19. Here immunoSEQ multiplex PCR was the method, and the copy in TCRdb shows in-frame clones only, minus some. The table includes roughly 50,000 clones, roughly 84% detected once. The sequenced sample consisted of peripheral blood. The receptors originated from a human donor with active COVID-19. The donor label of this sample is uncertain. Each CDR3 is given with its conserved first and last residue.

v_call: TRBV5-1
cdr3_aa: CASSPEDGVRRGTDYGYTF

v_call: TRBV6-5
cdr3_aa: CASRGLKGTGELFF

v_call: TRBV6-5
cdr3_aa: CASSPQGANTGELFF

v_call: TRBV19
cdr3_aa: CASRFSGSIGYTF

v_call: TRBV6-2/TRBV6-3
cdr3_aa: CASSLGQGPTKYNEQFF

v_call: TRBV12-3/TRBV12-4
cdr3_aa: CASSRDRGNEQFF

v_call: TRBV7-3
cdr3_aa: CASSPLGLVQETQYF

v_call: TRBV4-2
cdr3_aa: CASSQGLRTGSSYNEQFF

v_call: TRBV5-4
cdr3_aa: CASRRPGSHSPLHF

v_call: TRBV19
cdr3_aa: CASSIAVRGRPPQHF

v_call: TRBV9
cdr3_aa: CASSAAPTKLYYEQYF

v_call: TRBV4-2
cdr3_aa: CASSRGTSGNTGELFF

v_call: TRBV18
cdr3_aa: CASSLPGDVTNYGYTF

v_call: TRBV9
cdr3_aa: CASSSGYQNTEAFF

v_call: TRBV7-9
cdr3_aa: CASSHTGTGLPEQFF

v_call: TRBV7-3
cdr3_aa: CASSPRVGQGSGNTIYF

v_call: TRBV5-1
cdr3_aa: CASSLDGQSLYEQYF

v_call: TRBV6-5
cdr3_aa: CASSLDSYNEQFF

v_call: TRBV3-1/TRBV3-2
cdr3_aa: CASSQKVGPADEQYF

v_call: TRBV5-6
cdr3_aa: CASSLDGRGLTENTIYF

v_call: TRBV27
cdr3_aa: CASSNQGLGTGELFF

v_call: TRBV7-9
cdr3_aa: CASSLARRGYEQYF

v_call: TRBV3-1/TRBV3-2
cdr3_aa: CASSRGSGGLNYGYTF

v_call: TRBV6-5
cdr3_aa: CASSWGGEQYF

v_call: TRBV18
cdr3_aa: CASSPRDSEAFF

v_call: TRBV5-4
cdr3_aa: CASRPDLWTGGEQYF

v_call: TRBV19
cdr3_aa: CASSFTASTEAFF

v_call: TRBV19
cdr3_aa: CASSIGGLPSVTAFF